The following is a TCR beta chain sequence with its context. This sample is drawn from a study of blood T cell repertoires in COVID-19. Turning to the study itself: Samples taken during acute and convalescent COVID-19 were collected in the United States, Italy and Spain. T cells, B-cell-depleted T cells, or PBMCs supplied cDNA or gDNA.

Original processing notes: Counts of nucleated cells, estimated from reference gene primer amplification, were obtained. The data were produced by immunoSEQ multiplex PCR, yet TCRdb's version contains in-frame clones alone and is incomplete. That table supplies the V and J calls and clone size; D and trimming were determined from the DNA. The sample includes about 89,000 clones, 65% to 80% of them seen just once. The CDR3 spans 12 residues. In germline, CDR1 is SQVTM, CDR2 ANQGSEA. V gave up 5 bases and J gave up 12 bases; unmatched junction bases: 8. The V gene is TRBV29-1, the J gene TRBJ2-1, with 9 nucleotides matching TRBD1. This clonotype originated in a human donor in a cohort sampled during active COVID-19. Sequenced: peripheral blood. In DNA, the CDR3 is TGCAGCGTTCCCCGGACAGGGGTCGTGCAGTTCTTC. Amino acids: CSVPRTGVVQFF.